Following are 5 T cell receptor beta chains from one sample sequenced in a study of CD8 T cells in Susac syndrome. With random hexamers, roughly 0.45 to 1 ug RNA was reverse transcribed. One entry per CDR3 protein, called by TCRdb with MiXCR from the immunoSEQ multiplex PCR reads. The profile covers roughly 47,000 distinct CDR3 sequences, with more than 85% appearing a single time and around 0.4% taken by the ten largest. Sequencing was carried out using CD8+ T cells from PBMCs. The origin of the receptors is a human donor in good health.

The table lists this clonotype with a count of one. This sequence joins TRBV27 and TRBJ1-1, with D possibly matching TRBD1 (6 bases). Trimming took off 6 bases at V and 4 bases at J, with 15 bases between the two ends. Germline V lookup: CDR1 MNHEY, CDR2 SMNVEV (reference sequence). The CDR3 spans 14 residues. CDR3 loop: CASSVVLGATEAFF. The CDR3 bases are TGTGCCAGCAGCGTTGTTTTGGGGGCCACTGAAGCTTTCTTT.

The chain employs TRBV4-1 and TRBJ2-2, with 12 bases that match TRBD2. V gave up 2 bases and J gave up 0 bases; unmatched junction bases: 4. Germline V gene data show CDR1 as MGHRA and CDR2 as YSYEKL. The CDR3 is made up of 18 amino acids. CDR3 protein: CASSQPGLAGPNTGELFF. The DNA of the CDR3 is TGCGCCAGCAGCCAACCGGGACTAGCGGGCCCGAACACCGGGGAGCTGTTTTTT.

This chain connects TRBV7-9 to TRBJ2-1; D is unclear. V dropped 2 bases and J dropped 7 bases, with 12 bases sitting between them. The CDR3 loop spans 14 amino acids. Germline V lookup: CDR1 SEHNR, CDR2 FQNEAQ (reference sequence). CDR3 DNA: TGTGCCAGCAGCTTACCCGGTGTAGTTAATGAGCAGTTCTTC. This encodes CASSLPGVVNEQFF.

This chain uses TRBV27 with TRBJ1-1; D is possibly TRBD1 (5 bases). Trimming stripped 3 bases from V and 4 bases from J, with 9 bases between. CDR1 and CDR2 from the germline V gene are MNHEY and SMNVEV (reference sequence). There are 13 residues in the CDR3. CDR3 in DNA: TGTGCCAGCAGTTTTGGGGGAACCACTGAAGCTTTCTTT. Its protein product is CASSFGGTTEAFF.

The CDR3 DNA reads TGTGCCAGCAGCCAAGATCCGGGACTAGCGGGAGAGCCTGCCTACGAGCAGTACTTC. It codes for CASSQDPGLAGEPAYEQYF. The rearrangement joins TRBV3-1 to TRBJ2-7, with TRBD2 matching over 14 bases. Germline CDR1 reads LGHDT; CDR2 reads YNNKEL (reference sequence). Trimming at V came to 0 bases and at J to 2 bases, leaving 9 bases not matched to a gene. The CDR3 runs to 19 residues.